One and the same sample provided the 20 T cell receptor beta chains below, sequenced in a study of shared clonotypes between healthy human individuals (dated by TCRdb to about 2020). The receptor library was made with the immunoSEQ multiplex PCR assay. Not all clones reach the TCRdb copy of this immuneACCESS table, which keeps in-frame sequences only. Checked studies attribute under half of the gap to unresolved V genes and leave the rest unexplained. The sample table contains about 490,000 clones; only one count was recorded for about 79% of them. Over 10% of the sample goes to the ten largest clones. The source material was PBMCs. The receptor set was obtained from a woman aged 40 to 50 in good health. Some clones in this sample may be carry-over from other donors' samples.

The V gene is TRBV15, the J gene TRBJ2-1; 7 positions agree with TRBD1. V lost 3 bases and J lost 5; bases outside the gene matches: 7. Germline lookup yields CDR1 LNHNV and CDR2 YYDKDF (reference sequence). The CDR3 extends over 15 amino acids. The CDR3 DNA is TGTGCCACCAGCAGCGACAGGGAAGTCAACAATGAGCAGTTCTTC. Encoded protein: CATSSDREVNNEQFF.

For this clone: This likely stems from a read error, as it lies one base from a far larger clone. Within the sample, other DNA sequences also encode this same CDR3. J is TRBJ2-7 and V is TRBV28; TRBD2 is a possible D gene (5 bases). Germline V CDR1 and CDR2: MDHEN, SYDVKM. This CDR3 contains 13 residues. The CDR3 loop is CASQTRVEEEQYF. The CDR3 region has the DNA TGTGCCAGCCAGACGCGGGTAGAGGAAGAGCAGTATTTC.

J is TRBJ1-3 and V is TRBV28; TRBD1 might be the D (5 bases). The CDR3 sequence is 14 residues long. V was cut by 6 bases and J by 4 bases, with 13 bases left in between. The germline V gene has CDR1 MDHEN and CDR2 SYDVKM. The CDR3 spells CASRRQGKGNTIYF. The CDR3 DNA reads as TGTGCCAGCAGGCGGCAGGGAAAAGGAAACACCATATATTTT.

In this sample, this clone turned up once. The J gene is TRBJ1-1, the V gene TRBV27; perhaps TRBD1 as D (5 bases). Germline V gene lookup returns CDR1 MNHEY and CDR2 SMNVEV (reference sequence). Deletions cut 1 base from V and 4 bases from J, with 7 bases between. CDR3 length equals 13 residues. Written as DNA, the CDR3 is TGTGCCAGCAGTTTATGGGGGGTCACTGAAGCTTTCTTT. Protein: CASSLWGVTEAFF.

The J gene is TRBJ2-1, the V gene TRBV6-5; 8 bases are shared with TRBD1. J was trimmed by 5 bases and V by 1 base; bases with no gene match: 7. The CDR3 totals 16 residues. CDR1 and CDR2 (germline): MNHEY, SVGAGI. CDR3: CASSYLGQGRNNEQFF. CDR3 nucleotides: TGTGCCAGCAGTTACTTAGGACAGGGTAGGAACAATGAGCAGTTCTTC.

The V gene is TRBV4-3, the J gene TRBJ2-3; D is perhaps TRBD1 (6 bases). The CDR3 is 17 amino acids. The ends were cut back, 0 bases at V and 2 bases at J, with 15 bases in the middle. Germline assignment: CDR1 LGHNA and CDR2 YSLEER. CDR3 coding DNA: TGCGCCAGCAGCCAAGATCAACAGGGTGACCACACAGATACGCAGTATTTT. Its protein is CASSQDQQGDHTDTQYF.

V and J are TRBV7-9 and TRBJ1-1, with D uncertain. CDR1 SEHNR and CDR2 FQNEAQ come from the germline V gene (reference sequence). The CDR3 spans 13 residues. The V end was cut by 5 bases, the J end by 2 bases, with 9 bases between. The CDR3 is CASSQTSNTEAFF. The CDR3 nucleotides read TGTGCCAGCAGCCAGACAAGTAACACTGAAGCTTTCTTT.

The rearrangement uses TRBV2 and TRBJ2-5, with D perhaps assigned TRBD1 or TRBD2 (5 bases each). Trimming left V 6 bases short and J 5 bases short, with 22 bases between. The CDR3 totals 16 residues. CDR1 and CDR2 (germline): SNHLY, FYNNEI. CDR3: CASRGTLYVKAETQYF. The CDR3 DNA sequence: TGTGCCAGCAGGGGGACGTTGTACGTAAAGGCGGAGACCCAGTACTTC.

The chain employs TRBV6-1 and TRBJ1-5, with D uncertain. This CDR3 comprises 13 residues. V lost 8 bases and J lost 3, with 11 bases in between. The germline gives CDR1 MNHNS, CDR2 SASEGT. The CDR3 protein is CASGRGLNQPQHF. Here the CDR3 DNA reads TGTGCCAGCGGTCGCGGACTCAATCAGCCCCAGCATTTT.

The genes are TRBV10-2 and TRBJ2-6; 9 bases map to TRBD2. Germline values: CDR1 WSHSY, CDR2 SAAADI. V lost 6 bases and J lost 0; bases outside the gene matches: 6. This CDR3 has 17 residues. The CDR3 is CASSPLAGPSGANVLTF. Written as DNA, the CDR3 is TGCGCCAGCAGCCCTCTAGCGGGGCCCTCTGGGGCCAACGTCCTGACTTTC.

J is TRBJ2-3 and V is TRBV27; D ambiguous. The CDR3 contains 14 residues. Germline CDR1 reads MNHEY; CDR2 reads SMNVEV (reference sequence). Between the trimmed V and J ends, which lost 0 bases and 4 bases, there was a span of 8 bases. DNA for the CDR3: TGTGCCAGCAGTTTATCTGCTAACCCAGATACGCAGTATTTT. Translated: CASSLSANPDTQYF.

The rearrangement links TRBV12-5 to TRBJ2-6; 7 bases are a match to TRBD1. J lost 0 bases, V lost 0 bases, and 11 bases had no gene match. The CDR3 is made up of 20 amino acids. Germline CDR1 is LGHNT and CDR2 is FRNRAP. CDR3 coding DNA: TGTGCTAGTGGTTTGGTCACAGGGGTAAAAGTGAACTCTGGGGCCAACGTCCTGACTTTC. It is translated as CASGLVTGVKVNSGANVLTF.

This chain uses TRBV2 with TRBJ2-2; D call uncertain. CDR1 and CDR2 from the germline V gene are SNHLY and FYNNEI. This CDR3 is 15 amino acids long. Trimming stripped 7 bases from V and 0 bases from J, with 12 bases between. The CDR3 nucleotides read TGTGCCAGCATAATTGGCGGCACGAACACCGGGGAGCTGTTTTTT. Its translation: CASIIGGTNTGELFF.

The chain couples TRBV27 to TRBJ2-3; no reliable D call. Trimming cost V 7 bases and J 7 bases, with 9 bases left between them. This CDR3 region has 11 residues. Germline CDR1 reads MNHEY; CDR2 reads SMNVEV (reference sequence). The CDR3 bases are TGTGCCAGCACACGGGCAAATACGCAGTATTTT. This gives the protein CASTRANTQYF.

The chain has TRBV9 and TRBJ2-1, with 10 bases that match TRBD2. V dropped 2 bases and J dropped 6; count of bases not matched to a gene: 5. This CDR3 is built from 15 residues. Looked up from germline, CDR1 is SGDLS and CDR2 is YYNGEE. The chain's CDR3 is CASSVDSGRLNEQFF. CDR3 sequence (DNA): TGTGCCAGCAGCGTTGATAGCGGGAGGCTCAATGAGCAGTTCTTC.

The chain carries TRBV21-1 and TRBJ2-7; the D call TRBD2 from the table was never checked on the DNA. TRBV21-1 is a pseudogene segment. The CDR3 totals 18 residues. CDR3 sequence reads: CASSKAPGVAGGHYEQYF. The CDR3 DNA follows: TGTGCCAGCAGCAAAGCGCCGGGGGTAGCGGGAGGCCACTACGAGCAGTACTTC.

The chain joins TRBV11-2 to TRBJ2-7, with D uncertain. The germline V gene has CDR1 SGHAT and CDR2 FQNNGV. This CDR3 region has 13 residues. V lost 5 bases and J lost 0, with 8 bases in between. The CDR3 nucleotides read TGTGCCAGCAGCCGAGGCGTCTCCTACGAGCAGTACTTC. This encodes CASSRGVSYEQYF.

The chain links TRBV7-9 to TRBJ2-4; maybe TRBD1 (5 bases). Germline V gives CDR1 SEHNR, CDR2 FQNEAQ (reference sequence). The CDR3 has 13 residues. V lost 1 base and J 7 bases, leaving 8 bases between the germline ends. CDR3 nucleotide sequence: TGTGCCAGCAGCTTAGTCCAGGGTAACATTCAGTACTTC. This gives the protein CASSLVQGNIQYF.

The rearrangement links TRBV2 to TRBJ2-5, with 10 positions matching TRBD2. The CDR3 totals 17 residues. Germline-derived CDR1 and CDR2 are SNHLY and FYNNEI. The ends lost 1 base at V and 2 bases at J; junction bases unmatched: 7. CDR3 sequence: CASSEETSGINQETQYF. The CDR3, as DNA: TGTGCCAGCAGTGAAGAAACTAGCGGGATCAATCAAGAGACCCAGTACTTC.

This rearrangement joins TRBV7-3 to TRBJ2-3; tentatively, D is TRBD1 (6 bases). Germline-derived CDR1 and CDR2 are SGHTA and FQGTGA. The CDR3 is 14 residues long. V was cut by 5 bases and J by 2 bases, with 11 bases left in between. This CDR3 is CASSPTGITDTQYF. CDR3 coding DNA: TGTGCCAGCAGCCCGACAGGAATCACAGATACGCAGTATTTT.